This paragraph reports one TCR beta chain. This specimen belongs to a study of T cell changes during pregnancy in multiple sclerosis. Libraries were prepared by immunoSEQ multiplex PCR; TCRdb keeps only in-frame clonotypes and omits some of them. The sample has around 81,000 clones; around nine tenths are singletons. This CDR3 spans 17 amino acids. Germline CDR1 reads ENHRY; CDR2 reads SYGVKD. The V gene end was trimmed by 0 bases and the J gene end by 2 bases; junction bases not matched to a gene: 8. The sample in question was peripheral blood, obtained after pregnancy. This receptor was taken from a female donor in good health, enrolled as a control in a pregnancy study. The chain has TRBV10-3 and TRBJ1-1; 8 bases line up with TRBD1. The CDR3 spells CAISESQTGQVNTEAFF. DNA for the CDR3: TGTGCCATCAGTGAGTCTCAAACGGGACAGGTAAACACTGAAGCTTTCTTT.